This T cell receptor (beta chain) derives from a study of tumor-infiltrating lymphocytes in primary liver carcinoma. Study background: Patients comprised men and women whose ages fell between 30 and 69 years. Findings of the study overall: A significantly higher top-250-clone fraction was recorded for tumors than for blood (p = 0.039).

Between roughly 18 and 30 mg of unsorted bulk tissue served as the source from which RNA and DNA were co-extracted. The patients carried chronic HBV infection and had received no treatment. Tumor samples were assessed, and every one had over 75% viable tumor cells. Germline V gene data show CDR1 as SGHRS and CDR2 as YFSETQ. The CDR3 is 14 amino acids. Comments on this clonotype: Its antigen remains unknown. Sequence at one end of the junction differs from germline and may be a read error.

Constant-region priming of approximately 500 ng total RNA yielded TCR beta cDNA. Three nested multiplex PCR rounds, a slightly modified ARM-PCR method, built the TCR beta libraries. The first two PCR rounds, approximately 10 cycles each, used TRBV1-TRBV30 forward primers and a C-beta reverse primer. One entry per CDR3 protein, called by TCRdb with MiXCR from the multiplex PCR reads. The profile covers about 120,000 distinct CDR3 sequences, with 60% to 70% appearing a single time and about a tenth taken by the ten largest. The receptor comes from a woman in her sixties or seventies with primary liver carcinoma and hepatitis B virus infection. Input material: liver tumor tissue from sampling region 1. Subset meaning: tumor region T1, superior pole. V usage is TRBV5-1 and J usage is TRBJ2-1, with TRBD1 matching over 9 bases. CDR3 in DNA: TGCGCCAGCAGCATGGGGGACAGGGTCAGTGAGCAGTCCTTC. It specifies CASSMGDRVSEQSF. The full variable domain, its missing parts supplied by reference TRBV5-1 and TRBJ2-1, is KAGVTQTPRYLIKTRGQQVTLSCSPISGHRSVSWYQQTPGQGLQFLFEYFSETQRNKGNFPGRFSGRQFSNSRSEMNVSTLELGDSALYLCASSMGDRVSEQSFGPGTRLTVL.